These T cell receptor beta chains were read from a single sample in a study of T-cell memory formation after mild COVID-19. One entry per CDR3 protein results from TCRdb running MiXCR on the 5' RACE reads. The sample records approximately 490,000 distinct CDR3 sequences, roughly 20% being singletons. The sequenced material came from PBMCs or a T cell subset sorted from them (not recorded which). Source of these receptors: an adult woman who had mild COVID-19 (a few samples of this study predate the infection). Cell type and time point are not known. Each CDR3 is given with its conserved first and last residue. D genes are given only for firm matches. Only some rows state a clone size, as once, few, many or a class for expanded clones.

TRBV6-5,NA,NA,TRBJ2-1,TGTGCCAGCAGTTACGGGGCGGGAAAGACCTACAATGAGCAGTTCTTC,CASSYGAGKTYNEQFF
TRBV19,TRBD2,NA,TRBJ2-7,TGTGCCAGTAGTTCCTATAGCGGGGGAAACTACGAGCAGTACTTC,CASSSYSGGNYEQYF
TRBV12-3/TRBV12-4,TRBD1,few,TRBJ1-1,TGTGCCAGCAGCCCGTGGACAGGGGTGAACACTGAAGCTTTCTTT,CASSPWTGVNTEAFF
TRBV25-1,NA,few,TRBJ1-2,TGTGCCACAGAGGGGGGCGGCTATGGCTACACCTTC,CATEGGGYGYTF
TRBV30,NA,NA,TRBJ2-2,TGTGCCTGGAGTAAAGGACCGTCGAACACCGGGGAGCTGTTTTTT,CAWSKGPSNTGELFF
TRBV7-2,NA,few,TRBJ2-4,TGTGCCAGCAGCCCCGGTCAAAGTGTGGCCAAAAACATTCAGTACTTC,CASSPGQSVAKNIQYF
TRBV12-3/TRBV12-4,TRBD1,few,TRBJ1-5,TGTGCCAGCAGGGTAGGGGACAGGAGGAGAAGCAATCAGCCCCAGCATTTT,CASRVGDRRRSNQPQHF
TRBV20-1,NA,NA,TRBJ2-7,TGCAGTGCTAGAGGCCTAGTTGGCTACGAGCAGTACTTC,CSARGLVGYEQYF
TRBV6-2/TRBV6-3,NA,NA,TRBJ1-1,TGTGCCAGCAGTTACTCGATGGCGGGAAACACTGAAGCTTTCTTT,CASSYSMAGNTEAFF
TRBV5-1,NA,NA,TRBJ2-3,TGCGCCAGCAGCATCGGACCGCTCACAGATACGCAGTATTTT,CASSIGPLTDTQYF
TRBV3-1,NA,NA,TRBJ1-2,TGTGCCAGCAGCCAAGAGGGGAGTTTGCCTGAGGGCTACACCTTC,CASSQEGSLPEGYTF
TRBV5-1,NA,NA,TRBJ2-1,TGCGCCAGCAGCTCCCAGGTGGACAATGAGCAGTTCTTC,CASSSQVDNEQFF
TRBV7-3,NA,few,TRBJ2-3,TGTGCCAGCAGCGTGACGGGAAAGACGGCAGATACGCAGTATTTT,CASSVTGKTADTQYF
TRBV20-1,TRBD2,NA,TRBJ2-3,TGCAGTGCAAGGCTAGCGGGAGGGGCGCACAGAGATACGCAGTATTTT,CSARLAGGAHRDTQYF
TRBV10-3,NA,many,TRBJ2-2,TGTGCCATCAGTGGGAACACCGGGGAGCTGTTTTTT,CAISGNTGELFF
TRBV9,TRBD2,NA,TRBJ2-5,TGTGCCAGCAGCCCCCGAGGGCGGGGGGGCATAGAGACCCAGTACTTC,CASSPRGRGGIETQYF
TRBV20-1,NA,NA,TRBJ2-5,TGCAGTGCTAGGACAGAGTACCAAGAGACCCAGTACTTC,CSARTEYQETQYF
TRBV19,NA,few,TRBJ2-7,TGTGCCAGTAGTATAGAGTATCACTACGAGCAGTACTTC,CASSIEYHYEQYF
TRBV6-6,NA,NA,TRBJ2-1,TGTGCCAGCAACCCCGCGCTGCTGGGCCTTAGCTCCTACAATGAGCAGTTCTTC,CASNPALLGLSSYNEQFF
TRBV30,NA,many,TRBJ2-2,TGTGCCTGGAGTGGGGAAAGAACCGGGGAGCTGTTTTTT,CAWSGERTGELFF
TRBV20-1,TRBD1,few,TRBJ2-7,TGCAGTGCTCCTTTGACAGGGGCAAGGTACGAGCAGTACTTC,CSAPLTGARYEQYF
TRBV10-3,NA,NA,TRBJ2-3,TGTGCCATCAGTCGGGACAGCACAGATACGCAGTATTTT,CAISRDSTDTQYF
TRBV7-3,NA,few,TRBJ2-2,TGTGCCAGCAGCTTAACCGGCCGGGGGCGAGCGAACACCGGGGAGCTGTTTTTT,CASSLTGRGRANTGELFF
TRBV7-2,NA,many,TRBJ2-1,TGTGCCAGCAGCCCCTTCTACAATGAGCAGTTCTTC,CASSPFYNEQFF
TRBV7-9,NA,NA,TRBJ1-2,TGTGCCAGCAGGCCATATGGGGGGCCGGATGGCTACACCTTC,CASRPYGGPDGYTF
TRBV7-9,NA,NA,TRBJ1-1,TGTGCCACCTCCAAACCCTCTGGGTTCGAAGCTTTCTTT,CATSKPSGFEAFF
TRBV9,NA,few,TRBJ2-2,TGTGCCAGCAGCGTAGAAGGATCGGGCAGGCTCGGGGAGCTGTTTTTT,CASSVEGSGRLGELFF
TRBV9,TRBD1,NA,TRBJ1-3,TGTGCCAGCAGCGTAGTCGGGACAGGAGTCTCTGGAAACACCATATATTTT,CASSVVGTGVSGNTIYF
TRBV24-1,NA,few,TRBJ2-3,TGTGCCACCAGTGATCCCCGAGGGGGCACAGATACGCAGTATTTT,CATSDPRGGTDTQYF
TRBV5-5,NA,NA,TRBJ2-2,TGTGCCAGCAGCTGGGGGCAGAACACCGGGGAGCTGTTTTTT,CASSWGQNTGELFF
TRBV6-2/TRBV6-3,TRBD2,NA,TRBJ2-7,TGTGCCAGCATCCGCCGGGCTAGCGGGATAGGAGAGCAGTACTTC,CASIRRASGIGEQYF
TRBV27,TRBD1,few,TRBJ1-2,TGTGCCAGCAGACTGACAGGGTGGGCCTATGGCTACACCTTC,CASRLTGWAYGYTF
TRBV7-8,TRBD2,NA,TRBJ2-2,TGTGCCAGCAGCTTTCTAGCGGTTACTCTGAACACCGGGGAGCTGTTTTTT,CASSFLAVTLNTGELFF
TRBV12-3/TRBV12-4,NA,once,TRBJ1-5,TGTGCCAGTAGTGATGGGGGGGCGGATCAGCCCCAGCATTTT,CASSDGGADQPQHF
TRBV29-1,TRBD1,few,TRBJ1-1,TGCAGCGTTGTGGGACAGTCTCCCGGAGCTTTCTTT,CSVVGQSPGAFF
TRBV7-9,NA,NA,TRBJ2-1,TGTGCCAGCAGCCCTCGGGTTGGGGGCGCCCCCAATGAGCAGTTCTTC,CASSPRVGGAPNEQFF
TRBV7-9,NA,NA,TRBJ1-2,TGTGCCAGCAGCTTGGGGTCCCGGAGTGGCTACACCTTC,CASSLGSRSGYTF
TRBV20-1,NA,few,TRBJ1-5,TGCAGTGCTAACCGAAGGGTAGAGGATCAGCCCCAGCATTTT,CSANRRVEDQPQHF
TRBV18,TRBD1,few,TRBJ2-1,TGTGCCAGCTCACCGCGGACAGGGGACTACAATGAGCAGTTCTTC,CASSPRTGDYNEQFF
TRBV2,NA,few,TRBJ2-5,TGTGCCAGCAGTTACACAGGGAAGACCCAGTACTTC,CASSYTGKTQYF
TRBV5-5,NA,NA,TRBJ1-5,TGTGCCAGCAGCTTGGGATCAGACCATCAGCCCCAGCATTTT,CASSLGSDHQPQHF
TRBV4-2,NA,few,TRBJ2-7,TGTGCCAGCAGCCAAGATCGTAACTCAATGGGGGAGCAGTACTTC,CASSQDRNSMGEQYF
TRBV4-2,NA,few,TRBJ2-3,TGTGCCAGCAGCCGATTACCCATCCCCGGGCAGTTTGGTTTTACAGATACGCAGTATTTT,CASSRLPIPGQFGFTDTQYF
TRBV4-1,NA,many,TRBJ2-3,TGTGCCAGCAGCCAAGACCCGAGCACAGATACGCAGTATTTT,CASSQDPSTDTQYF
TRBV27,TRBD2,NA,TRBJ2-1,TGTGCCAGCAGTTTACTAGCGGGGGGGCCTTCCTACAATGAGCAGTTCTTC,CASSLLAGGPSYNEQFF
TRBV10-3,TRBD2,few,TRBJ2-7,TGTGCCATCAGTAAAGCGACTAGCGGGGGGGCTAGTGGCGAGCAGTACTTC,CAISKATSGGASGEQYF
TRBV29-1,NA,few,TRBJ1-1,TGCAGCGTCGGTCAGGGGCTGGCTGAAGCTTTCTTT,CSVGQGLAEAFF
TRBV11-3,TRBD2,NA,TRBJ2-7,TGTGCCAGCAGCCCGCGGACTAGCGGGGGAAAATACGAGCAGTACTTC,CASSPRTSGGKYEQYF
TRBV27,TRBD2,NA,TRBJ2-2,TGTGCCAGCAGTTTATCCGGACTAGCGGGAGGTTCGGGCACCGGGGAGCTGTTTTTT,CASSLSGLAGGSGTGELFF
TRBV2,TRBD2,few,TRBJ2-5,TGTGCCGGAAAAGCGGGGGGGCCGGAGACCCAGTACTTC,CAGKAGGPETQYF
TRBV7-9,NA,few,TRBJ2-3,TGTGCCAGCAGCACAAGTCCTACCACAGATACGCAGTATTTT,CASSTSPTTDTQYF
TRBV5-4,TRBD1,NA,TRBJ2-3,TGTGCCAGCAAGGACAGGGGTTTCACAGATACGCAGTATTTT,CASKDRGFTDTQYF
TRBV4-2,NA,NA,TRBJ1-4,TGTGCCAGCAGCCAAGACCACAGGGAAAAACTGTTTTTT,CASSQDHREKLFF
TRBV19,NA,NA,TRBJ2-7,TGTGCCAGTAGTATAGCCGCCTCATGGGCCCGGATGGTCTACGAGCAGTACTTC,CASSIAASWARMVYEQYF
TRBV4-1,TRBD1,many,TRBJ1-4,TGCGCCAGCAGGGTACAGGGGGCCCCGGGGGAAAAACTGTTTTTT,CASRVQGAPGEKLFF